These 19 T cell receptor beta chains share one sample of origin, sequenced in a study of shared clonotypes between healthy human individuals. TCRdb keeps only in-frame clones here, not all; method: immunoSEQ multiplex PCR. The sample comprises over 95,000 clones, about 71% of which are singletons, and roughly 23% rests with the top ten. The sequenced material came from memory CD8+ T cells sorted from blood. Noted subset: CD45RO+ cells pooled with CCR7-negative TemRA cells. The source is a woman aged 25-40 years in good health.

The rearrangement joins TRBV5-4 to TRBJ2-7; 8 positions match TRBD2. Germline V gives CDR1 SGHNT, CDR2 YYREEE (reference sequence). Losses at the gene ends were 5 bases for V and 3 bases for J; bases not matched to a gene: 4. There are 13 residues in the CDR3. CDR3 in DNA: TGTGCCAGCAGTGCCGGGGGGGGCTACGAGCAGTACTTC. Its protein is CASSAGGGYEQYF.

The chain is built from TRBV27 and TRBJ2-1; TRBD2 matches 9 bases. The CDR3 sequence is 15 residues long. Germline CDR1 is MNHEY and CDR2 is SMNVEV (reference sequence). With 6 bases clipped from V and 10 bases from J, the junction kept 13 bases outside the gene matches. This chain's CDR3 is CASSLSGSAMGEQFF. CDR3 coding DNA: TGTGCCAGCAGCCTTAGCGGGAGCGCCATGGGAGAGCAGTTCTTC.

V is TRBV19 and J is TRBJ2-7, with D possibly matching TRBD2 (6 bases). Trimming stripped 4 bases from V and 3 bases from J, with 16 bases between. Germline V gives CDR1 LNHDA, CDR2 SQIVND (reference sequence). This CDR3 comprises 15 residues. The CDR3: CASSTAGRSGYEQYF. The DNA of the CDR3 is TGTGCCAGTAGTACCGCGGGACGATCTGGCTACGAGCAGTACTTC.

The V and J genes are TRBV7-9 and TRBJ2-7; D is ambiguous. Germline V gene sequence: CDR1 SEHNR, CDR2 FQNEAQ (reference sequence). V was shortened by 1 base and J by 7 bases, with 17 bases between the two germline ends. The CDR3 has 15 amino acids. The CDR3 loop is CASSLVGVRPDEQYF. As DNA, the CDR3 is TGTGCCAGCAGCTTAGTTGGGGTACGCCCGGATGAGCAGTACTTC.

This clone was seen repeatedly, ten times or more. Other DNA sequences from this sample encode an identical CDR3 as well. The chain employs TRBV6-4 and TRBJ2-3, with 8 bases matching TRBD2. The germline V gene encodes CDR1 MRHNA and CDR2 SNTAGT. V was pared by 5 bases and J by 6 bases, with 4 bases of the junction left unmatched. The CDR3 covers 13 residues. The CDR3 DNA sequence: TGTGCCAGCAGTAGCGGGAGTACGGATACGCAGTATTTT. Translating it yields CASSSGSTDTQYF.

V gene TRBV4-1 combines with J gene TRBJ2-3; 14 nucleotides line up with TRBD2. The CDR3 runs 17 residues. Trimming cost V 4 bases and J 6 bases; bases outside gene matches: 9. From germline, CDR1 is MGHRA and CDR2 YSYEKL. This CDR3 is CASSRQGLAGVGDTQYF. CDR3 sequence (DNA): TGCGCCAGCAGCCGACAGGGACTAGCGGGAGTGGGGGATACGCAGTATTTT.

This chain links TRBV25-1 with TRBJ2-5; no reliable D call. The last part of the DNA fits TRBJ2-7 better; the J call may be wrong. CDR3 size: 15 residues. Germline V gene sequence: CDR1 MGHDK, CDR2 SYGVNS. For the CDR3, the DNA is TGTGCCAGCAGTGAAGGTAGGCAGTTGGGCTACGAGCAGTACTTC. Residues: CASSEGRQLGYEQYF.

The genes are TRBV11-2 and TRBJ1-2; 10 nucleotides line up with TRBD1. Germline-derived CDR1 and CDR2 are SGHAT and FQNNGV. After removal of 0 bases from V and 6 bases from J, the junction contained 7 bases not matched to a gene. This CDR3 has 16 residues. The CDR3 DNA is TGTGCCAGCAGCTTAGATCTGGTGGGACAGGGGCATGGCTACACCTTC. This translates into CASSLDLVGQGHGYTF.

The gene calls are TRBV7-8 and TRBJ1-1; D unclear. The V and J ends lost 4 bases and 7 bases respectively, with 25 bases between them. CDR1 and CDR2 (germline): SGHVS, FQNEAQ. The CDR3 loop spans 17 amino acids. This CDR3 is CASSSILAVTRGFEAFF. The CDR3, as DNA: TGTGCCAGCAGCTCCATACTAGCCGTGACAAGAGGGTTTGAAGCTTTCTTT.

In its sample, this clone was seen a few times. V gene TRBV27 combines with J gene TRBJ2-3, with a weak D call TRBD1 (6 bases). Looked up from germline, CDR1 is MNHEY and CDR2 is SMNVEV (reference sequence). This CDR3 region has 15 residues. V dropped 4 bases and J dropped 1 base, with 12 bases sitting between them. The CDR3 protein is CASSYPGDGTDTQYF. CDR3 DNA sequence: TGTGCCAGCAGTTATCCAGGGGACGGCACAGATACGCAGTATTTT.

The chain employs TRBV10-1 and TRBJ2-7; 8 bases agree with TRBD1. Germline CDR1 and CDR2: WNHNN and SYGVQD (reference sequence). Trimming removed 6 bases from V and 6 bases from J; junction bases left unmatched: 4. The CDR3 has 12 amino acids. CDR3 region: CASSDRGGEQYF. The CDR3 region has the DNA TGCGCCAGCAGCGACAGGGGTGGCGAGCAGTACTTC.

The chain couples TRBV4-2 to TRBJ1-6; 8 nucleotides match TRBD1. Trimming took 4 bases from V and 9 from J; bases not matched to a gene: 11. This CDR3 contains 16 residues. Germline-derived CDR1 and CDR2 are LGHNA and YNFKEQ. The DNA of the CDR3 is TGTGCCAGCAGCCTTAGGGGACAGGCTATAATTTCACCCCTCCACTTT. Residues: CASSLRGQAIISPLHF.

Of note for this clone: Other DNA sequences in the sample encode the same CDR3. This chain joins TRBV10-1 and TRBJ2-2, with D uncertain. V lost 6 bases and J 0 bases, leaving 11 bases between the germline ends. The CDR3 is made up of 15 amino acids. Germline CDR1 is WNHNN and CDR2 is SYGVQD (reference sequence). CDR3 nucleotides: TGCGCCAGCAGCCGCGACACGGCGAACACCGGGGAGCTGTTTTTT. Amino acids: CASSRDTANTGELFF.

This chain uses TRBV5-5 with TRBJ2-7; 9 positions agree with TRBD2. With V trimmed by 6 bases and J by 3 bases, 7 bases remained unmatched. This CDR3 comprises 14 residues. Germline V gives CDR1 SGHKS, CDR2 YYEKEE (reference sequence). The CDR3 here is CASTRVAGDYEQYF. The CDR3 DNA is TGTGCCAGCACTCGGGTAGCGGGGGACTACGAGCAGTACTTC. The full variable domain, completed using reference TRBV5-5 and TRBJ2-7, is DAGVTQSPTHLIKTRGQQVTLRCSPISGHKSVSWYQQVLGQGPQFIFQYYEKEERGRGNFPDRFSARQFPNYSSELNVNALLLGDSALYLCASTRVAGDYEQYFGPGTRLTVT.

This clone appeared a few times. This chain uses TRBV6-4 with TRBJ2-1; tentatively, D is TRBD1 (6 bases). Germline V CDR1 and CDR2: MRHNA, SNTAGT. V gave up 10 bases and J gave up 4 bases, with 20 bases separating them. This CDR3 region has 15 residues. For the CDR3, the DNA is TGTGCCAACCCTAAGGGACAACTCGCTTACAATGAGCAGTTCTTC. Amino acid sequence: CANPKGQLAYNEQFF.

The V gene is TRBV5-8, the J gene TRBJ2-1; D possibly corresponds to TRBD2 (6 bases). This CDR3 contains 16 residues. V was trimmed by 1 base and J by 0 bases, leaving 11 bases between them. Germline V CDR1 and CDR2: SGHTS, YDEGEE. The CDR3 sequence is CASSLWVADSYNEQFF. The CDR3 bases are TGTGCCAGCAGCTTGTGGGTAGCGGACTCCTACAATGAGCAGTTCTTC. The full variable domain, its missing parts supplied by reference TRBV5-8 and TRBJ2-1, is EAGVTQSPTHLIKTRGQQATLRCSPISGHTSVYWYQQALGLGLQFLLWYDEGEERNRGNFPPRFSGRQFPNYSSELNVNALELEDSALYLCASSLWVADSYNEQFFGPGTRLTVL.

The chain couples TRBV19 to TRBJ2-4; weak D call: TRBD1 (6 bases). Trimming removed 5 bases from V and 4 bases from J, with 12 bases in between. The CDR3 is 14 residues long. Germline V gene lookup returns CDR1 LNHDA and CDR2 SQIVND (reference sequence). CDR3 loop: CASSLPDRKNIQYF. The DNA for the CDR3 is TGTGCCAGTAGTCTGCCGGACAGAAAAAACATTCAGTACTTC.

The chain's CDR3 is CASSLGPSGETQYF. CDR3 coding DNA: TGTGCCAGCAGCTTAGGACCTAGCGGAGAGACCCAGTACTTC. The J gene is TRBJ2-5, the V gene TRBV7-6, with TRBD2 matching over 7 bases. Germline CDR1 and CDR2: SGHVS and FNYEAQ. The CDR3 runs 14 residues. Germline trimming cut 1 base from V and 4 bases from J; bases unmatched to any gene: 3.

V is TRBV5-1 and J is TRBJ2-3; the match to TRBD2 covers 15 bases. The CDR3 loop spans 16 amino acids. The ends lost 2 bases at V and 6 bases at J; junction bases unmatched: 4. The germline V gene has CDR1 SGHRS and CDR2 YFSETQ. The CDR3 DNA sequence: TGCGCCAGCAGCTTAGGGACTAGCGGGAGGACGGATACGCAGTATTTT. It specifies CASSLGTSGRTDTQYF.